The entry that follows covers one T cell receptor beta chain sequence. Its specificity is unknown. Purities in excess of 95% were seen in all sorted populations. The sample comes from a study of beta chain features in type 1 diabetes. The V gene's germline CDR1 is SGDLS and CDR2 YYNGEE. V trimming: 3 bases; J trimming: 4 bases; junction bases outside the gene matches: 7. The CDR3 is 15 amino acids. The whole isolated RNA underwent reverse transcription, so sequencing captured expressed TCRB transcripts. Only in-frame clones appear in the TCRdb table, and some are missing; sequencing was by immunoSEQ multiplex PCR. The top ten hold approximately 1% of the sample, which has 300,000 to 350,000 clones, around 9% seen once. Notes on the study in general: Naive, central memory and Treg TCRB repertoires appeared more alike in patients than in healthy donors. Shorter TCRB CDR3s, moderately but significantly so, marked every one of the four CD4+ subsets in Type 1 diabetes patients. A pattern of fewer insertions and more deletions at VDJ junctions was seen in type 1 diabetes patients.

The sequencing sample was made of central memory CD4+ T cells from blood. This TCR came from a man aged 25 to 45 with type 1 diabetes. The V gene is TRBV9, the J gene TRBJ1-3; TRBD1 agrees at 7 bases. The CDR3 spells CASSGRTGPGNTIYF. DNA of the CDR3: TGTGCCAGCAGCGGGCGGACAGGTCCGGGAAACACCATATATTTT.